The T cell receptor beta chain under discussion was sequenced for a study of CD8 T cells in ankylosing spondylitis. Study-level results: Peripheral blood samples showed relatively rare disease-linked clones, and these clones were CD8+. From matched ankylosing spondylitis synovial fluid, disease-linked clones were reportedly recovered at significantly enriched levels.

V lost 5 bases and J 5 bases, leaving 15 bases between the germline ends. This CDR3 has 14 amino acids. In germline, CDR1 is SEHNR, CDR2 FQNEAQ (reference sequence). This clonotype has a handful of counts. Its antigen is as yet unknown. Libraries for TCR beta were made by quantitative 5'-RACE with molecular barcodes. TCRdb used MiXCR to reprocess the 5' RACE reads, holding one entry per CDR3 protein. This sample carries approximately 150,000 distinct CDR3 sequences, roughly a third of them seen once, and the ten largest clones take 4.5% to 6%. This chain links TRBV7-9 with TRBJ2-5; D is perhaps TRBD2 (5 bases). Material: synovial fluid, either unsorted or a sorted T cell fraction (not recorded which). The TCR sequence derives from a male donor with ankylosing spondylitis. The chain's CDR3 is CASSRGLGWETQYF. The CDR3 bases are TGTGCCAGCAGCCGCGGACTTGGTTGGGAGACCCAGTACTTC.